Listed here is a single T cell receptor beta chain. The antigen is unknown. This record belongs to a study of T cell responses to AZD1222 COVID-19 vaccine. Overall study results and limits: Regions 160-218 and 743-854 dominated among vaccine-associated CD4 TCRs spanning spike.

Looked up from germline, CDR1 is MNHEY and CDR2 is SVGAGI. V was clipped by 7 bases and J by 2 bases, with 14 bases between them. The length of the CDR3 is 14 residues. Only in-frame clones appear in the TCRdb table, and some are missing; sequencing was by immunoSEQ multiplex PCR. The sample comprises 120,000 or so clones, about 90% of which are singletons, and approximately 1% rests with the top ten. The chain carries TRBV6-5 and TRBJ1-1; no definite D call. The sequenced sample was peripheral blood, obtained on day 0 of AZD1222 vaccination. This TCR was recovered from an adult in good health. The CDR3 DNA follows: TGTGCCAGCACCGCCATGTCAGTTAACACTGAAGCTTTCTTT. This encodes CASTAMSVNTEAFF.